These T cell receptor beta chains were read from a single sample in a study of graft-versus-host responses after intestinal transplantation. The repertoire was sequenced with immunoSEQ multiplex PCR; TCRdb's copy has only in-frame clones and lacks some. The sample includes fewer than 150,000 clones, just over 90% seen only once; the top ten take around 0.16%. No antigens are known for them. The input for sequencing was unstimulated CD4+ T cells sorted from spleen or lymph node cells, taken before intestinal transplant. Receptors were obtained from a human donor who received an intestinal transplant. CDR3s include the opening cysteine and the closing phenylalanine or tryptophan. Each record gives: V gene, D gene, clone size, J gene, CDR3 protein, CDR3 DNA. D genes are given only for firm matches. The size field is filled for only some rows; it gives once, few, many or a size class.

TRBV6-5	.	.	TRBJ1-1	CASRSPGGATEAFF	TGTGCCAGCCGCTCTCCCGGGGGGGCCACTGAAGCTTTCTTT
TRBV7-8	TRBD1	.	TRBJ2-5	CASSLRGQGVQETQYF	TGTGCCAGCAGCTTACGGGGACAGGGGGTACAAGAGACCCAGTACTTC
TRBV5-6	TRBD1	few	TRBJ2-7	CASSRVGTGGVHEQYF	TGTGCCAGCAGCAGGGTAGGGACAGGGGGTGTCCACGAGCAGTACTTC
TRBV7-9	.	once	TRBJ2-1	CASSLDRGVGQFF	TGTGCCAGCAGCTTAGATCGCGGGGTTGGGCAGTTCTTC
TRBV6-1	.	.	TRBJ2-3	CASFERPGTTDTQYF	TGTGCCAGCTTTGAACGGCCGGGGACCACAGATACGCAGTATTTT
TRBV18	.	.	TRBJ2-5	CASSTVASPVGTQYF	TGTGCCAGCTCAACCGTGGCTAGCCCAGTCGGGACCCAGTACTTC
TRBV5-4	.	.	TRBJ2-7	CASSLRGSFYEQYF	TGTGCCAGCAGCTTGAGGGGGTCGTTCTACGAGCAGTACTTC
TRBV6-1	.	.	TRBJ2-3	CASSARGSTGFTDTQYF	TGTGCCAGCAGTGCCCGTGGCAGCACCGGATTCACAGATACGCAGTATTTT
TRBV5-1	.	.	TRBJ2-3	CASSAQGTTDTQYF	TGCGCCAGCAGCGCACAGGGTACCACAGATACGCAGTATTTT
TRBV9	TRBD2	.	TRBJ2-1	CASSVVGGGVDEQFF	TGTGCCAGCAGCGTAGTTGGCGGGGGGGTTGATGAGCAGTTCTTC
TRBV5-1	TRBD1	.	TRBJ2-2	CASSWTGLNTGELFF	TGCGCCAGCAGCTGGACAGGACTGAACACCGGGGAGCTGTTTTTT